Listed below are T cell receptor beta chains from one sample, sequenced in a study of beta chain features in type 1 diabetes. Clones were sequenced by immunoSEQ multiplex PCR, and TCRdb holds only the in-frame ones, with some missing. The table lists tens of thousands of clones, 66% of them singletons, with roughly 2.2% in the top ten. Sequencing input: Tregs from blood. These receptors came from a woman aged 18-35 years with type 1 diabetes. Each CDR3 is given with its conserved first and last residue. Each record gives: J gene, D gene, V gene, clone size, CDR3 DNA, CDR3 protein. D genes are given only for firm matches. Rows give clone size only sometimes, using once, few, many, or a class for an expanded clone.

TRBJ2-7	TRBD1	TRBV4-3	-	TGCGCCAGCAGCCGAGATACCGGGACAGGGCGATACGAGCAGTACTTC	CASSRDTGTGRYEQYF
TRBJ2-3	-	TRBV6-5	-	TGTGCCTACCAAAAGTCAGGCACAGATACGCAGTATTTT	CAYQKSGTDTQYF
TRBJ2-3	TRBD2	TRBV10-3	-	TGTGCCATCAGTGTACTAGCGGGGGGCTTAAGCACAGATACGCAGTATTTT	CAISVLAGGLSTDTQYF
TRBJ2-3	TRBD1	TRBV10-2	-	TGCGCCAGCAGTGGGACAGGGGGCCCAGATACGCAGTATTTT	CASSGTGGPDTQYF
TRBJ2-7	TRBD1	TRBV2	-	TGTGCCAGCAGGGACAGGGGAAGCACCTACGAGCAGTACTTC	CASRDRGSTYEQYF
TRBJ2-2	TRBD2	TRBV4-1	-	TGCGCCAGCAAGTACCGGGGGGACACCGGGGAGCTGTTTTTT	CASKYRGDTGELFF
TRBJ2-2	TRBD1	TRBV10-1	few	TGCGCCAGCCGGGGACAGACAAGTGGCGGGGAGCTGTTTTTT	CASRGQTSGGELFF
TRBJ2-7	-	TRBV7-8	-	TGTGCCAGCAGCGGTCAGGGTTTATCCTACGAGCAGTACTTC	CASSGQGLSYEQYF
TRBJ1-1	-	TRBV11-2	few	TGTGCCAGCAGCTTATGGGGCGCCGACACTGAAGCTTTCTTT	CASSLWGADTEAFF
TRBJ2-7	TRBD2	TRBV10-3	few	TGTGCCATCAGTGATGGGGGGGTGAACTACGAGCAGTACTTC	CAISDGGVNYEQYF
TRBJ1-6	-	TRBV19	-	TGTGCCAGTAGTTCGAGACAGACTTCGGCCCTCCACTTT	CASSSRQTSALHF
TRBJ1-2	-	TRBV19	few	TGTGCCAGTAGCAACAACTGGGCAGGGGCGGGCTACACCTTC	CASSNNWAGAGYTF
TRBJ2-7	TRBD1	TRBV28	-	TGTGCCAGCAGAGGACAGGGTCTACTCAGGCCGATCGAGTACGAGCAGTACTTC	CASRGQGLLRPIEYEQYF
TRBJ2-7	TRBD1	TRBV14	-	TGTGCCAGCAGCCGTGACAGGGGGAGCTCCTACGAGCAGTACTTC	CASSRDRGSSYEQYF
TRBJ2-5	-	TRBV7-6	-	TGTGCCAGCAGCTCGCTACTGATTTCGCGGGGTTCACAAGAGACCCAGTACTTC	CASSSLLISRGSQETQYF
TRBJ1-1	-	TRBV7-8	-	TGTGCCAGCAGCTTCTTAGGAGGGGAAGCTTTCTTT	CASSFLGGEAFF
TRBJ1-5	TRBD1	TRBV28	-	TGTGCCAGCAGTTCCACAGGGGGCGTCAATCAGCCCCAGCATTTT	CASSSTGGVNQPQHF
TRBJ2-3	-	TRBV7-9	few	TGTGCCAGCAGCTTAGCAGGCTCCCCGGGATTGCAGTATTTT	CASSLAGSPGLQYF
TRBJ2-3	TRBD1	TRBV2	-	TGTGCCAGCAGCGGGACAGGGTTGTGGGATACGCAGTATTTT	CASSGTGLWDTQYF
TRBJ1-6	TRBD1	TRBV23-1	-	TGCGCCAGCAGTCAAGCGGGACAGGGAGGGGCCGAGGCCTCACCCCTCCACTTT	CASSQAGQGGAEASPLHF
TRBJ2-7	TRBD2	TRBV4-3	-	TGCGCCAGCAGCCTTTCTCCGGGACTAGCTTCCTACGAGCAGTACTTC	CASSLSPGLASYEQYF
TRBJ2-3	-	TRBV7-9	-	TGTGCCAGCAGCGCATGGCAAGTTGGGCCTACGCAGTATTTT	CASSAWQVGPTQYF
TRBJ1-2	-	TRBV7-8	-	TGTGCCAGCAGCTTAGGTCACACTGCGCGGGGCTACACCTTC	CASSLGHTARGYTF
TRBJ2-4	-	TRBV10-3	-	TGTGCCAGTCAGGAGGCCTTAGCCAAAAACATTCAGTACTTC	CASQEALAKNIQYF
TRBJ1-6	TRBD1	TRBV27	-	TGTGCCAGCACCCCCCTAGGGGGCGGGAATTCACCCCTCCACTTT	CASTPLGGGNSPLHF
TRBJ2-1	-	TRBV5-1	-	TGCGCCAGCAGCCCCTCCCTAGCCTACAATGAGCAGTTCTTC	CASSPSLAYNEQFF
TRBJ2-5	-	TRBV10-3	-	TGTGCCATCAGTCCCGGGACTCAAGAGACCCAGTACTTC	CAISPGTQETQYF
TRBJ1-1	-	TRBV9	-	TGTGCCAGCAGCGTAGGCCCCAGGATGAACACTGAAGCTTTCTTT	CASSVGPRMNTEAFF
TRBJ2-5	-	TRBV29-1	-	TGCAGCGGGGGACTCCAAGAGACCCAGTACTTC	CSGGLQETQYF
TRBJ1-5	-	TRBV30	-	TGTGCCTGGAGCCTGGAGACTAATCAGCCCCAGCATTTT	CAWSLETNQPQHF
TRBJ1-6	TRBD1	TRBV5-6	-	TGTGCCAGCAGCATGAGACAGGGAACCCATAATTCACCCCTCCACTTT	CASSMRQGTHNSPLHF
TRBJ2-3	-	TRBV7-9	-	TGTGCCAGCAGCTCCCTCGTGGCAGGACTGCAAGATACGCAGTATTTT	CASSSLVAGLQDTQYF
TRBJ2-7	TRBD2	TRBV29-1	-	TGCAGCGTTGTAGGGACTAGCAAATACGAGCAGTACTTC	CSVVGTSKYEQYF
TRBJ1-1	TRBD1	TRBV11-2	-	TGTGCCAGCAGCTTCGACAGGGACCCTGAAGCTTTCTTT	CASSFDRDPEAFF
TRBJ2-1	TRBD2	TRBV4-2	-	TGTGCCAGCAGCCAACAGACGGGACTAGCGAACAATGAGCAGTTCTTC	CASSQQTGLANNEQFF
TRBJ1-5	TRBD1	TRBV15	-	TGTGCCACCAGCAGGGGACAGATAAATCAGCCCCAGCATTTT	CATSRGQINQPQHF
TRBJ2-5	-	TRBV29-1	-	TGCAGCGTTGAAGGACACGGGGAGGAGACCCAGTACTTC	CSVEGHGEETQYF
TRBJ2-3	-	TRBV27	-	TGTGCCAGCATCCGGCAGGGCACAGATACGCAGTATTTT	CASIRQGTDTQYF
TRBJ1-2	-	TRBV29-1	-	TGCAGCGGGGAAGACAGCGCTAACTATGGCTACACCTTC	CSGEDSANYGYTF
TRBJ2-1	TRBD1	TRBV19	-	TGTGCCAGTAGCAAGGGACAGGGGAGCTCCTACAATGAGCAGTTCTTC	CASSKGQGSSYNEQFF
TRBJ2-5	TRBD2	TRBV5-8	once	TGTGCCAGCATTTTCTCCGGGGGGGATGAGACCCAGTACTTC	CASIFSGGDETQYF
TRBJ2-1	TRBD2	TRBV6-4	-	TGTGCCAGCAGTAATACAGGGTACTTGGGACTAGCGGACTCCTACAATGAGCAGTTCTTC	CASSNTGYLGLADSYNEQFF
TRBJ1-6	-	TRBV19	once	TGTGCCAGTAGTATAAAACGGGATTCACCCCTCCACTTT	CASSIKRDSPLHF
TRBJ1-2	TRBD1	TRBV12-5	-	TGTGCTAGTGGTTTGGCACTCAGGGGGCCAGAGTATGGCTACACCTTC	CASGLALRGPEYGYTF
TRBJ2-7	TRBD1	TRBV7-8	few	TGTGCCAGCAGCTTATTCCTTGCGAGGGGGCGAATCGAGCAGTACTTC	CASSLFLARGRIEQYF
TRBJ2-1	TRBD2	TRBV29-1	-	TGCAGCGTTGAAGCTAGCGGGAGTCAGAATGAGCAGTTCTTC	CSVEASGSQNEQFF
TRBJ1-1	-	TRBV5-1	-	TGCGCCAGCAGCTTGGGACACTCCACTGAAGCTTTCTTT	CASSLGHSTEAFF
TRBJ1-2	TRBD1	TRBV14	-	TGTGCCAGCAGCCAACAACCGACAGGGGGCAACTATGGCTACACCTTC	CASSQQPTGGNYGYTF
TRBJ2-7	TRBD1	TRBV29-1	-	TGCAGCGTTCGTACAGGGGGAGCCTACGAGCAGTACTTC	CSVRTGGAYEQYF
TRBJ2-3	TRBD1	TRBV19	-	TGTGCCAGTAGTGGGACAGGGGTCGGCACAGATACGCAGTATTTT	CASSGTGVGTDTQYF
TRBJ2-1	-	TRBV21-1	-	TGTGCCAGCAGCAAATGGGTAGCGGGAAAGAATGAGCAGTTCTTC	CASSKWVAGKNEQFF
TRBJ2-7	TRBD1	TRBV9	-	TGTGCCAGCCGCAGCGGGACAGGGAAATTCGAGCAGTACTTC	CASRSGTGKFEQYF
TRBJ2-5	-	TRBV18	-	TGTGCCAGCTCACCACGAGGCGAGACCCAGTACTTC	CASSPRGETQYF